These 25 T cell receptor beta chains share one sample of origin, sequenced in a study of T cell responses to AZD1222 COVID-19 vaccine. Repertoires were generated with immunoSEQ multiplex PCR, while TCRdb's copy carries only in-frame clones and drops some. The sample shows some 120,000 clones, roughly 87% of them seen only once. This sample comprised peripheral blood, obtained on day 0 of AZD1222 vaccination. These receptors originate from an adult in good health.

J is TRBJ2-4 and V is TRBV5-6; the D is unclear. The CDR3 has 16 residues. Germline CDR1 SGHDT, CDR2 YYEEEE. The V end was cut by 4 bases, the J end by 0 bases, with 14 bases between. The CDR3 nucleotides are TGTGCCAGCAGCCCGCAGTATGGCCTAGCCAAAAACATTCAGTACTTC. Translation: CASSPQYGLAKNIQYF.

The CDR3 region has the DNA TGTGCCAGCAGCCCACAAAATTCACCCCTCCACTTT. Protein sequence: CASSPQNSPLHF. The chain uses TRBV13 and TRBJ1-6; D is unclear. Germline lookup yields CDR1 PRHDT and CDR2 FYEKMQ (reference sequence). Trimming pared 5 bases from V and 7 bases from J, leaving 6 bases between. The CDR3 contains 12 residues.

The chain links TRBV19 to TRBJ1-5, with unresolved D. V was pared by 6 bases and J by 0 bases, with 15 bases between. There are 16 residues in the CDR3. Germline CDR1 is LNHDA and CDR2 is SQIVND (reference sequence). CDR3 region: CASRSLGSTSNQPQHF. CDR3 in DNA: TGTGCCAGTAGAAGTCTGGGATCAACTAGCAATCAGCCCCAGCATTTT.

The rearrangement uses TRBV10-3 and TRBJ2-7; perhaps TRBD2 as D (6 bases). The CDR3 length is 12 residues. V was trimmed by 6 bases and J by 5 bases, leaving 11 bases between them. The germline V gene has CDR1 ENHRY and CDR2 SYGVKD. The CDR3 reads CAIRKGTDEQYF. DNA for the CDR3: TGTGCCATCAGGAAGGGGACTGACGAGCAGTACTTC.

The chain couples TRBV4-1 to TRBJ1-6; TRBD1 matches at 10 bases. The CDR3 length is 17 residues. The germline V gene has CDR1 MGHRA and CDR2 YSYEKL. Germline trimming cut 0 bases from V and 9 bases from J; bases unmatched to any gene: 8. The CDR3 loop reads CASSQELGQGFSSPLHF. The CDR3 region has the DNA TGCGCCAGCAGCCAAGAGCTGGGACAGGGGTTTAGTTCACCCCTCCACTTT.

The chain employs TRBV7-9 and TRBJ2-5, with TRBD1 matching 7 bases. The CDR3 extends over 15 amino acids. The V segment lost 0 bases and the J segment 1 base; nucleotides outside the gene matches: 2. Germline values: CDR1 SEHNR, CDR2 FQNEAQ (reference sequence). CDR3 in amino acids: CASSLAGTAQETQYF. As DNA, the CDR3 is TGTGCCAGCAGCTTAGCAGGGACAGCCCAAGAGACCCAGTACTTC. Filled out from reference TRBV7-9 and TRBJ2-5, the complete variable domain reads DTGVSQNPRHKITKRGQNVTFRCDPISEHNRLYWYRQTLGQGPEFLTYFQNEAQLEKSRLLSDRFSAERPKGSFSTLEIQRTEQGDSAMYLCASSLAGTAQETQYFGPGTRLLVL.

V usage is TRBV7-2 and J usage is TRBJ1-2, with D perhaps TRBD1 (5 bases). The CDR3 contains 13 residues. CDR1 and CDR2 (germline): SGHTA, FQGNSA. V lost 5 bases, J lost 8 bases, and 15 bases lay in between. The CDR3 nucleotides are TGTGCCAGCAGCCCGGACACCCTGGGGGGCTACACCTTC. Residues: CASSPDTLGGYTF. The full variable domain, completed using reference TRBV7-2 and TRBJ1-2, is GAGVSQSPSNKVTEKGKDVELRCDPISGHTALYWYRQSLGQGLEFLIYFQGNSAPDKSGLPSDRFSAERTGGSVSTLTIQRTQQEDSAVYLCASSPDTLGGYTFGSGTRLTVV.

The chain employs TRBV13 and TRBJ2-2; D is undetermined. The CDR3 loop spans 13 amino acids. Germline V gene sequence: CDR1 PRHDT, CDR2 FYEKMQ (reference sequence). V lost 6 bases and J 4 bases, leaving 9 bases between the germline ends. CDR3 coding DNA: TGTGCCAGCAGTCGTAAGGGCACCGGGGAGCTGTTTTTT. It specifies CASSRKGTGELFF.

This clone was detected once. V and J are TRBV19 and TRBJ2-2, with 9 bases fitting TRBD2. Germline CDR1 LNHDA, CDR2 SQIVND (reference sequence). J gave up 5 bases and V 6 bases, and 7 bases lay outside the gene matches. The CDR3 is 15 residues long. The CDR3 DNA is TGTGCCAGTAGACCCGCCGCGGGAGGGACCGGGGAGCTGTTTTTT. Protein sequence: CASRPAAGGTGELFF.

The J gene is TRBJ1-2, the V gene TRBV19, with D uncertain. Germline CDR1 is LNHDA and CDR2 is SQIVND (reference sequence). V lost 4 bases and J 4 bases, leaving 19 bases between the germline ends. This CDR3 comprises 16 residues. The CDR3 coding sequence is TGTGCCAGTAGTACCCGAGTTGGAGGAGGGATCTATGGCTACACCTTC. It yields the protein CASSTRVGGGIYGYTF.

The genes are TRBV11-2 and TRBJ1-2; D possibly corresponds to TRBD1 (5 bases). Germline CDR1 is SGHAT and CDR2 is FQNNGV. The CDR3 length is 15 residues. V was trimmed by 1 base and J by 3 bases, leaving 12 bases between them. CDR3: CASSLASGGDYGYTF. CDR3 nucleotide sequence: TGTGCCAGCAGCTTAGCCTCTGGGGGGGACTATGGCTACACCTTC.

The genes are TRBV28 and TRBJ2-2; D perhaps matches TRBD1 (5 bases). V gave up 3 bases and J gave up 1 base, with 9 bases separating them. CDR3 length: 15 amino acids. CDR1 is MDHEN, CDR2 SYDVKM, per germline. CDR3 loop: CASSLGRWNTGELFF. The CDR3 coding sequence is TGTGCCAGCAGTTTGGGGCGGTGGAACACCGGGGAGCTGTTTTTT.

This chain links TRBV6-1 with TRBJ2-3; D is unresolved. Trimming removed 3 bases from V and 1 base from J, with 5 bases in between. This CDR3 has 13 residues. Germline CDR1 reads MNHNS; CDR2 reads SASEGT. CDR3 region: CASSEYGTDTQYF. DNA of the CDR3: TGTGCCAGCAGTGAGTACGGCACAGATACGCAGTATTTT.

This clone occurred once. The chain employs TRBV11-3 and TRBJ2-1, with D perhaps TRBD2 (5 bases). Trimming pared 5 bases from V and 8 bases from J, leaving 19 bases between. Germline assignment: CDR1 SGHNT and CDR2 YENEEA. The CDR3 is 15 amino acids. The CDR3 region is CASSGSRLRGHEQFF. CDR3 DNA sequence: TGTGCCAGCAGCGGCTCGAGGTTAAGAGGGCATGAGCAGTTCTTC.

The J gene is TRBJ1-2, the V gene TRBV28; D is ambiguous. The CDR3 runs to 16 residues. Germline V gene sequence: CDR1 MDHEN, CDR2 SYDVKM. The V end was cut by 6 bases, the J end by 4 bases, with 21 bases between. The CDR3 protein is CASSLVRALGFYGYTF. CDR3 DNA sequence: TGTGCCAGCAGCTTGGTGAGAGCCTTGGGGTTCTATGGCTACACCTTC.

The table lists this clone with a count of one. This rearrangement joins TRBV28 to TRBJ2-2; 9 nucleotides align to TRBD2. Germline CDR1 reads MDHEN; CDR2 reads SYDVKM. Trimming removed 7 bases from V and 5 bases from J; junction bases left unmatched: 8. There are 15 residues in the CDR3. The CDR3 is CASIPSGRLTGELFF. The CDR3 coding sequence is TGTGCCAGCATCCCGAGCGGGAGGTTGACCGGGGAGCTGTTTTTT.

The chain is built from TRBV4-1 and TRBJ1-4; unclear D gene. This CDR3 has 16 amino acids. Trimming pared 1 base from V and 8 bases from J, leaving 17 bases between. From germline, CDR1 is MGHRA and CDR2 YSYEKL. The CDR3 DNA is TGCGCCAGCAGCCAAGTCCCCCATATGAGGCGGGAAAAACTGTTTTTT. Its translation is CASSQVPHMRREKLFF.

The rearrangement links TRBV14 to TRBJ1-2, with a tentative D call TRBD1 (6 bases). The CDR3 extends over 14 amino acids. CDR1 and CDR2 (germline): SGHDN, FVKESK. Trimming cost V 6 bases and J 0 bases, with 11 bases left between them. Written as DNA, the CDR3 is TGTGCCAGCAGACCAGGGGCGGCTAACTATGGCTACACCTTC. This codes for CASRPGAANYGYTF.

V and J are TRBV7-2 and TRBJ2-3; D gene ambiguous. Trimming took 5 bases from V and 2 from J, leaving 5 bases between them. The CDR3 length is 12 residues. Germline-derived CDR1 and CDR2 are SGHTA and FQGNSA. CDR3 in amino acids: CASSAYTDTQYF. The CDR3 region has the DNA TGTGCCAGCAGCGCCTACACAGATACGCAGTATTTT.

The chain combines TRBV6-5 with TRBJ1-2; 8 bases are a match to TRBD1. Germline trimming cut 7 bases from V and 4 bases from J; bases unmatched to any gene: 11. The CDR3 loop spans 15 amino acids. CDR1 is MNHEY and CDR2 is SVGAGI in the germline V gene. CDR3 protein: CASIRAQGGPYGYTF. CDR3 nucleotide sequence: TGTGCCAGCATTCGTGCACAGGGGGGTCCCTATGGCTACACCTTC.

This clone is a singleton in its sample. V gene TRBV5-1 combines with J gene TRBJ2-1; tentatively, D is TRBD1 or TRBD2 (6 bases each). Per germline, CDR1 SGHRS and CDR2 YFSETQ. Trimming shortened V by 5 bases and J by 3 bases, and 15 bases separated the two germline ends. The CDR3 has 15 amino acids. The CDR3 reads CASREEGGLYNEQFF. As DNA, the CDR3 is TGCGCCAGCAGAGAGGAGGGGGGCCTCTACAATGAGCAGTTCTTC.

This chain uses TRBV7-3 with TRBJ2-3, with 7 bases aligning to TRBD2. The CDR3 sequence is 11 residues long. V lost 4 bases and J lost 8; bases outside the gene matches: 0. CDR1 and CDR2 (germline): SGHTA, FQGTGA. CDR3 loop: CASSSGGTQYF. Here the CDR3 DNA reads TGTGCCAGCAGCTCGGGGGGTACGCAGTATTTT. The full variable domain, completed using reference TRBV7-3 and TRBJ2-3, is GAGVSQTPSNKVTEKGKYVELRCDPISGHTALYWYRQSLGQGPEFLIYFQGTGAADDSGLPNDRFFAVRPEGSVSTLKIQRTERGDSAVYLCASSSGGTQYFGPGTRLTVL.

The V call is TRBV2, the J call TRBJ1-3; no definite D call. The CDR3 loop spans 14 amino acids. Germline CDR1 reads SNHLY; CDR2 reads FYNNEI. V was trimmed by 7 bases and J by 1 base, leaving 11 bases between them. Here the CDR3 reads CASKVLVSGNTIYF. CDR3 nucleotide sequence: TGTGCCAGCAAGGTTTTAGTATCTGGAAACACCATATATTTT.

CDR3 in DNA: TGTGCCAGCAGCCAAAAACCGGGACAGGGCGAAGCTTTCTTT. This encodes CASSQKPGQGEAFF. The chain employs TRBV7-3 and TRBJ1-1; 9 bases agree with TRBD1. This CDR3 is 14 amino acids long. Germline-derived CDR1 and CDR2 are SGHTA and FQGTGA. V shed 5 bases and J 8 bases; nucleotides not matched to a gene: 9.

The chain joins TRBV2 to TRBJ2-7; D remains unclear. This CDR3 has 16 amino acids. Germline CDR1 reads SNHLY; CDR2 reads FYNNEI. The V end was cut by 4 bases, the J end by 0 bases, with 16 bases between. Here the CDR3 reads CASSVEGTALSYEQYF. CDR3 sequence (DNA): TGTGCCAGCAGTGTTGAAGGTACAGCCCTCTCCTACGAGCAGTACTTC.